This T cell receptor (beta chain) was sequenced in a study of T-cell memory formation after mild COVID-19. Whole-study context: TCR clusters were mostly confined to one donor each. The study's findings and limits: For second-wave clones that peaked at day 37, SARS-CoV-2 specificity went unverified.

V was clipped by 4 bases and J by 0 bases, with 18 bases between them. This CDR3 has 17 residues. CDR1 is SGHNT, CDR2 YENEEA, per germline. This clonotype has only a few counts. Antigen: not known. cDNA libraries for TCR alpha and TCR beta, carrying sample barcodes and UMIs, came from 5'RACE with constant-segment primers. From the 5' RACE reads, TCRdb called clonotypes with MiXCR, one entry per CDR3 protein. The sample holds about 500,000 distinct CDR3 sequences, roughly 21% seen once. The TCR comes from an adult woman who had mild COVID-19 (a few samples of this study predate the infection). Cell type and time point are not known. Source material: PBMCs or a T cell subset sorted from them (not recorded which). The chain employs TRBV11-3 and TRBJ1-1; D possibly corresponds to TRBD1 (6 bases). Here the CDR3 DNA reads TGTGCCAGCAGCTCTCTTTATTCCGGGACATTGAACACTGAAGCTTTCTTT. Residues: CASSSLYSGTLNTEAFF.